One sample yielded the 2 T cell receptor beta chains listed below, sequenced in a study of shared clonotypes between healthy human individuals. It was CD45RO-negative cells, positively selected for CCR7, that made up naive CD8 cells, with terminally differentiated effector memory CD45RA+ cells excluded. This table comes from immunoSEQ multiplex PCR, and its TCRdb copy is limited to in-frame clones, with some not included. The sample shows more than 500,000 clones, about 95% of them seen only once. The sample was naive CD8+ T cells sorted from blood. The receptors were gathered from a woman in her twenties or thirties in good health.

The DNA of the CDR3 is TGTGCCAGTAGTATCCACGGGACTAGCGGTTACGAGCAGTACTTC. This translates into CASSIHGTSGYEQYF. The rearrangement joins TRBV19 to TRBJ2-7; 11 nucleotides agree with TRBD2. CDR3 length: 15 residues. Germline V CDR1 and CDR2: LNHDA, SQIVND (reference sequence). Germline trimming cut 3 bases from V and 4 bases from J; bases unmatched to any gene: 5. Variable domain in full (rest from reference TRBV19 and TRBJ2-7): DGGITQSPKYLFRKEGQNVTLSCEQNLNHDAMYWYRQDPGQGLRLIYYSQIVNDFQKGDIAEGYSVSREKKESFPLTVTSAQKNPTAFYLCASSIHGTSGYEQYFGPGTRLTVT.

CDR3 region: CASSLKSSGANVLTF. The CDR3 DNA sequence: TGTGCCAGCAGCTTAAAGAGCTCTGGGGCCAACGTCCTGACTTTC. V usage is TRBV11-2 and J usage is TRBJ2-6; D gene uncertain. Germline CDR1 reads SGHAT; CDR2 reads FQNNGV. The CDR3 spans 15 residues. The germline V and J ends were trimmed by 2 bases and 0 bases, with 5 bases remaining between them.